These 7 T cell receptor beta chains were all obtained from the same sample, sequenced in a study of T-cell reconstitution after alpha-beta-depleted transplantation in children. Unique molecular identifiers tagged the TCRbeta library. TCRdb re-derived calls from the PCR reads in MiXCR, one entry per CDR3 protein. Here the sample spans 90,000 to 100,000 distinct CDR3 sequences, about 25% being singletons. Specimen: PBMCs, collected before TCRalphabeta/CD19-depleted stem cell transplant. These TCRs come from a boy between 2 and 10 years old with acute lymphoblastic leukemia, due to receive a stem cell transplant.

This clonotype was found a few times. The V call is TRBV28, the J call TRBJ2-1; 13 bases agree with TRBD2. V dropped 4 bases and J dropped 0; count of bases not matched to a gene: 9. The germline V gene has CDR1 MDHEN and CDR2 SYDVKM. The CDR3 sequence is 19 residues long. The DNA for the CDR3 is TGTGCCAGCAGTTCGATCGGACTAGCGGGAGATCTCTCCTACAATGAGCAGTTCTTC. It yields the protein CASSSIGLAGDLSYNEQFF.

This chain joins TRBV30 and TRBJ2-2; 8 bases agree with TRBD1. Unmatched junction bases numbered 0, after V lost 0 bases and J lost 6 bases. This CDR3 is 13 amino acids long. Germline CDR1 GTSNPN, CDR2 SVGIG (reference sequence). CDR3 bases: TGTGCCTGGAGTGTACAGGGGGCCGGGGAGCTGTTTTTT. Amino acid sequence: CAWSVQGAGELFF.

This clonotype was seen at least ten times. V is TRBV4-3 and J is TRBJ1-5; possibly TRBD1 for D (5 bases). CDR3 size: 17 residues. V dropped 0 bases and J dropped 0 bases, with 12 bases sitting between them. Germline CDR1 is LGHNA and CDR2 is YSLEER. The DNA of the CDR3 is TGCGCCAGCAGCCAAGAGAGGCGGGGACTTAGCAATCAGCCCCAGCATTTT. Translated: CASSQERRGLSNQPQHF.

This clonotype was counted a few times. CDR3 protein: CASSPGQNTEAFF. The CDR3 DNA reads TGTGCCAGCAGTCCGGGACAGAACACTGAAGCTTTCTTT. The chain is built from TRBV6-2 or TRBV6-3 and TRBJ1-1, with D perhaps TRBD1 (6 bases). Trimming shortened V by 5 bases and J by 1 base, and 8 bases separated the two germline ends. The CDR3 has 13 residues. The germline gives CDR1 MNHEY, CDR2 SVGEGT.

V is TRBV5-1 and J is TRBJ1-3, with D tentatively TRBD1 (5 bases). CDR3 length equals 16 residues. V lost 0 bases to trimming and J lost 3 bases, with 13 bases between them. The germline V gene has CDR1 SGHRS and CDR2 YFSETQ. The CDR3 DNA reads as TGCGCCAGCAGCTTGGGACAGCAACTGCTTGGAAACACCATATATTTT. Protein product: CASSLGQQLLGNTIYF.

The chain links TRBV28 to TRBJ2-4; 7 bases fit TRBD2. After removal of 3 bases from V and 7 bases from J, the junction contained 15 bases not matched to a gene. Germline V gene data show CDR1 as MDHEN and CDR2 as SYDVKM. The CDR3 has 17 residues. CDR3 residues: CASSFLSSGGARNIQYF. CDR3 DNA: TGTGCCAGCAGTTTCCTGTCTAGCGGAGGGGCCAGGAACATTCAGTACTTC.

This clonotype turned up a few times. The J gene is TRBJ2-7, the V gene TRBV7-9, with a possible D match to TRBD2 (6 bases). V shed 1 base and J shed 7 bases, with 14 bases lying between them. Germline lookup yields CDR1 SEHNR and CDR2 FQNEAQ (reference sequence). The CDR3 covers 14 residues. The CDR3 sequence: CASSLGGGAREQYF. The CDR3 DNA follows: TGTGCCAGCAGCTTAGGCGGAGGGGCCCGAGAGCAGTACTTC.